This entry features one TCR beta chain sequence. This sample is part of a study of Tregs in tolerant kidney transplant recipients. Repertoires were generated with immunoSEQ multiplex PCR, while TCRdb's copy carries only in-frame clones and drops some. The table includes 62,000 or so clones, 95% to 98% detected once. This CDR3 comprises 15 residues. V lost 5 bases and J lost 6; bases outside the gene matches: 8. Per the germline V gene, CDR1 is SGHTA and CDR2 is FQGNSA. The chain links TRBV7-2 to TRBJ2-1; TRBD2 matches at 9 bases. The receptor's source is a human donor who received a combined kidney and bone marrow transplant. The specimen was Tregs from blood, collected before the transplant. CDR3 region: CASSARAGGPNEQFF. The CDR3 DNA is TGTGCCAGCAGCGCACGGGCGGGAGGGCCCAATGAGCAGTTCTTC.